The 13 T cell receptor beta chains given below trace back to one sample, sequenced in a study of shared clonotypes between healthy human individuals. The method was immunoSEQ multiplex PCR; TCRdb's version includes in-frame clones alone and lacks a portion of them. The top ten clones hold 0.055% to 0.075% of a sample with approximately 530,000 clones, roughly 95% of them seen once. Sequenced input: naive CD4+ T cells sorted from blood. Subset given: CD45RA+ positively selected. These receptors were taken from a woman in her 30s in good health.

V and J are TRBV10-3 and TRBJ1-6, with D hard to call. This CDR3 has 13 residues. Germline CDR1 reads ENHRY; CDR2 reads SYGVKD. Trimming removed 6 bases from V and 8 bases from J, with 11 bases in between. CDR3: CAISPTGDSPLHF. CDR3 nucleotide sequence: TGTGCCATCAGCCCGACGGGAGATTCACCCCTCCACTTT.

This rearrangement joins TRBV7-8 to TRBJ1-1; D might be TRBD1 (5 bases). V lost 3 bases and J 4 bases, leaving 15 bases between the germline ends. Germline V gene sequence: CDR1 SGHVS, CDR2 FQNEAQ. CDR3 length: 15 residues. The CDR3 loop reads CASSLFQGISTEAFF. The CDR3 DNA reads TGTGCCAGCAGCTTGTTCCAGGGTATTAGCACTGAAGCTTTCTTT.

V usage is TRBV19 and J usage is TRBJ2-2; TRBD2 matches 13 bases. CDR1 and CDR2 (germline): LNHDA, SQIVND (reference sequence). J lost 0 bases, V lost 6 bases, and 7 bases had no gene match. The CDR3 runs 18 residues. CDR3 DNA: TGTGCCAGTAGACAACTAGCGGGAGGGCCCCCGAACACCGGGGAGCTGTTTTTT. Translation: CASRQLAGGPPNTGELFF.

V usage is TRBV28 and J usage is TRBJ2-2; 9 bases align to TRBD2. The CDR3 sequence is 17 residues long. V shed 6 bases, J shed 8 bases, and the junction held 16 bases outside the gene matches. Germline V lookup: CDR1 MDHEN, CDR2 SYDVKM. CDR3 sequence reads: CASSHREIAGGRGELFF. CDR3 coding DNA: TGTGCCAGCAGCCACAGGGAAATCGCGGGAGGGAGAGGGGAGCTGTTTTTT.

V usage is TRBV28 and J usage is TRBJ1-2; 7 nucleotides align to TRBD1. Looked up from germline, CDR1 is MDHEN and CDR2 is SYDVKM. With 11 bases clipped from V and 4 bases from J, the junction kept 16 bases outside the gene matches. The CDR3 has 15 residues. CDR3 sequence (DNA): TGTGCCGCACTGGCCCCGTTACACAGGGGCTATGGCTACACCTTC. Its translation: CAALAPLHRGYGYTF.

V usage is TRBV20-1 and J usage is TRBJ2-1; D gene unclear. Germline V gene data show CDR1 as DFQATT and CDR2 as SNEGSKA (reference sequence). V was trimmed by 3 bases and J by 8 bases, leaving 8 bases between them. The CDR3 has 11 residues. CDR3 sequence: CSASAAYEQFF. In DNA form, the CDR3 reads TGCAGTGCTAGCGCTGCGTATGAGCAGTTCTTC.

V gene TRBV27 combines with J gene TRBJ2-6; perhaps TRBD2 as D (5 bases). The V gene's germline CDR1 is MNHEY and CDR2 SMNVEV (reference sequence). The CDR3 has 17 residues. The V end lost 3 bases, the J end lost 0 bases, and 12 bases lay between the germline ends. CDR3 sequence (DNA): TGTGCCAGCAGTTTTTTCCCGGGAACCTCTGGGGCCAACGTCCTGACTTTC. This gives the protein CASSFFPGTSGANVLTF.

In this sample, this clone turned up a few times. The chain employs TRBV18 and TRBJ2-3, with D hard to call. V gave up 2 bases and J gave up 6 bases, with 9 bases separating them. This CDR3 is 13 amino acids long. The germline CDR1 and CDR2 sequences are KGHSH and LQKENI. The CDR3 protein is CASSPGPSDTQYF. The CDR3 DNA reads TGTGCCAGCTCACCAGGACCCTCGGATACGCAGTATTTT.

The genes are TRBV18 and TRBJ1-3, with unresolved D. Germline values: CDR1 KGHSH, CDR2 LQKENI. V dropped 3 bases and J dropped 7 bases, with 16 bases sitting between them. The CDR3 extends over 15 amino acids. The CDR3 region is CASSPTGLGGNTIYF. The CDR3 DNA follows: TGTGCCAGCTCACCTACGGGCCTGGGAGGGAACACCATATATTTT.

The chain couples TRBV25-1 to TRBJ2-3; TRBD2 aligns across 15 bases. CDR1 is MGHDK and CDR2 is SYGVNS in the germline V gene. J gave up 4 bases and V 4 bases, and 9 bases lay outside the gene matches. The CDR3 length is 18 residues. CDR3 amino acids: CASSASTGLAGGPDTQYF. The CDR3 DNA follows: TGTGCCAGCAGTGCCTCCACCGGACTAGCGGGAGGGCCAGATACGCAGTATTTT.

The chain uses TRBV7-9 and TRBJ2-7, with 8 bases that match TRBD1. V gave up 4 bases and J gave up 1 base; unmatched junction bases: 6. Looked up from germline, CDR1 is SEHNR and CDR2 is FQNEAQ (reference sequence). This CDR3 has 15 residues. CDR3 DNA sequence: TGTGCCAGCAGCTCCCGGGACAGGCCTTCCTACGAGCAGTACTTC. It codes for CASSSRDRPSYEQYF.

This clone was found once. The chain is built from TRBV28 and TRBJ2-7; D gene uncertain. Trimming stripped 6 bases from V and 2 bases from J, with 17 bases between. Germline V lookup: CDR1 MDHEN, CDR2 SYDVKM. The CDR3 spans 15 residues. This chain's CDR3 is CASSPVDPNTYEQYF. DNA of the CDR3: TGTGCCAGCAGCCCCGTTGACCCAAATACCTACGAGCAGTACTTC.

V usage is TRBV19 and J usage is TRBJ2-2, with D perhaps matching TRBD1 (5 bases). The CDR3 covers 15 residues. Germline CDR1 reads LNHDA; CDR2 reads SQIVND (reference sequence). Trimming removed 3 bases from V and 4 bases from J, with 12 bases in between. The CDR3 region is CASSIPLTGTGELFF. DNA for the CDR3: TGTGCCAGTAGTATCCCCCTTACAGGCACCGGGGAGCTGTTTTTT.